The sequence of this T cell receptor beta chain was determined in a study of T cells in Graves' hyperthyroidism and ophthalmopathy (dated by TCRdb to between 2018 and 2021). Turning to the overall study: Peripheral blood samples were taken at initial diagnosis, before any treatment was given. To identify distinguishing TCR V-J signatures, a discovery cohort of some 99 patients was used, comprising 40 to 45 with Graves' ophthalmopathy and about 59 with stable Graves' hyperthyroidism. Prospective prediction of ophthalmopathy was tested in an independent validation cohort of approximately 19 hyperthyroidism patients and 15 to 17 patients who later progressed to ophthalmopathy. TCR Vbeta CDR3 sequencing of some 140 peripheral blood samples (more than 40 ophthalmopathy, 75 to 80 hyperthyroidism and around 17 progressor patients) is reported in the paper. After blood sampling, hyperthyroidism patients were treated with methimazole at a starting dose of 30 mg daily, and ophthalmopathy patients were treated with high-dose intravenous methylprednisolone. Thyroid tissue and blood T-cell repertoires from six Graves' hyperthyroidism patients were also compared in the study. The roughly 100 discovery patients were randomly split 7:3 into training and test sets.

TCR beta CDR3 regions were amplified from RNA transcripts. The first round of RT-PCR for the TCR CDR3 was performed with the HTBI primer set and the Qiagen OneStep RT-PCR kit. The libraries were constructed in a second round of multiplex PCR and then size-selected and purified. Libraries were sequenced paired-end with 100 bp reads on an Illumina HiSeq2000. In the source study's methods: SOAPnuke was used to process the raw data, with reads discarded if the reads contained adapters or uncalled bases, had a mean Phred below 15, or lacked an exact constant-primer or identifier match. COPE v1.2.5 was used to merge high-quality paired reads, and clonotypes were defined as unique nucleotide sequences. MiTCR v1.1 was used to align clonotypes to the IMGT TRBV, TRBD and TRBJ reference segments. Analysis was restricted to V-J combinations with a frequency above 0.0001, which covered 98% to 99.2% of repertoires. A TCS score was defined as the ratio of F50 (clonal expansion) to E x V (chaos), with BLOSUM62-based TCRdist applied between CDR3 peptides within each V-J. Welch's t-statistics and random forest reduced 500 to 550 V-J features to about 12, which were used in a naive Bayes classifier (R e1071). TCRdb reprocessing: public reads trimmed at Q25 with fastp, clones called with MiXCR, in-frame beta chains kept. Identical CDR3 protein sequences are pooled into one entry, listed with their most common genes and DNA. V and J calls and clone size were set by TCRdb, not the authors. The sample data list more than 600,000 distinct CDR3 sequences, and roughly 15% of these were observed just once. Approximately 8.4% of the sample is held by the ten biggest clonotypes.

A patient counted as having stable Graves' hyperthyroidism if no progression to ophthalmopathy occurred over 18 months of follow-up. Hyperthyroidism patients were newly diagnosed, with disease duration under 2 months, and aged 18 to 65 years. Exclusion was applied to patients with uncontrolled infections, other autoimmune diseases, pregnancy or lactation. Diagnoses were based on clinical symptoms, serum thyroxine and TRAb, thyroid ultrasound and orbital computed tomography. PBMCs were separated from roughly 10 ml of fresh peripheral blood using Ficoll-Paque density gradient centrifugation. Total RNA was extracted with Trizol reagent, and quality was checked on an Agilent 2100 Bioanalyzer. General study outcomes and caveats: No statistical method was used to fix the sample size in advance, and group allocation was not hidden from the investigators. Ophthalmopathy was separated from stable hyperthyroidism by a 13 V-J signature model, with around 90% sensitivity and roughly 84% specificity obtained in cross-validation and 80%/75% obtained in testing. During validation, the model predicted progression to ophthalmopathy a median of approximately six months ahead of onset, with roughly 65% sensitivity and 72.22% specificity. Most expanded thyroid clonotypes (frequency above 0.001) were also found in blood, which suggests that blood repertoires may mirror thyroid immune responses.

This clonotype was recorded many times. Its specific antigen is unknown. No much larger clone is present one base from it, and per-base qualities are unavailable. Per the germline V gene (reference sequence), DFQATT is the CDR1 and SNEGSKA is the CDR2. V loses 5 bases of germline sequence and J loses 7 bases, and the interval between the two ends is 14 bases. The CDR3 runs 13 amino acids, cysteine and phenylalanine included. Just the 39-base CDR3 DNA is kept, in frame starting at base 1. The source material was blood. The sequence was collected from a young man with Graves' hyperthyroidism. The chain is encoded by TRBV20-1 joined to TRBJ2-2; tentative D gene TRBD2, with 5 bases matching. CDR3 loop: CSASPWAGGELFF. The nucleotide sequence reads as follows: TGCAGTGCTTCCCCCTGGGCGGGCGGGGAGCTGTTTTTT.